This record concerns one TCR beta chain sequence. Its antigen remains unidentified. Blood was drawn at about 2.6 ml per donor. This specimen belongs to a study of monozygotic twins with inflammatory bowel disease. Overall study findings and caveats: A reduction in TCRbeta diversity (inverse Simpson) was seen in IBD patients relative to healthy co-twins. Clonotype sharing was lower in IBD patients than healthy twins, most markedly with disease activity.

The CDR3 consists of 13 residues. Germline assignment: CDR1 SGHAT and CDR2 FQNNGV. TCRdb re-called the 5' RACE reads and gives one entry per CDR3 protein, without DNA. This sample contains more than 350,000 distinct CDR3 sequences. The V gene is TRBV11-2, the J gene TRBJ1-5. The sample consisted of blood. This receptor was taken from a human donor with ulcerative colitis or Crohn's disease, or a healthy co-twin of an affected twin (not recorded which). CDR3 protein: CASSLDHGQPQHF. Filled out from reference TRBV11-2 and TRBJ1-5, the complete variable domain reads EAGVAQSPRYKIIEKRQSVAFWCNPISGHATLYWYQQILGQGPKLLIQFQNNGVVDDSQLPKDRFSAERLKGVDSTLKIQPAKLEDSAVYLCASSLDHGQPQHFGDGTRLSIL.